One and the same sample provided the 8 T cell receptor beta chains below, sequenced in a study of regulatory T cells in long-lasting Graves disease. Both iRepertoire HTBI primers and Arm-PCR of CDR3 regions were used to build the TCR beta libraries. TCRdb reanalysed the multiplex PCR reads using MiXCR and keeps one entry per CDR3 protein. The sample gives approximately 400,000 distinct CDR3 sequences, roughly a quarter of which show up once; roughly a quarter is in the top ten. Regarding time point: persistent/refractory GD, antithyroid drugs over 5 years with positive TRAb. PBMC RNA was the source of the TCR library. Sequenced material: peripheral blood mononuclear cells (PBMCs), taken when the disease was refractory, from a patient treated with antithyroid drugs. The receptors derive from a female donor with Graves disease.

This clonotype turned up a few times. The rearrangement uses TRBV6-2 or TRBV6-3 and TRBJ2-6, with D maybe TRBD1 (6 bases). The CDR3 contains 14 residues. V shed 5 bases and J shed 4 bases, with 9 bases lying between them. Germline V CDR1 and CDR2: MNHEY, SVGEGT. The CDR3 reads CASSGTSGANVLTF. In DNA form, the CDR3 reads TGTGCCAGCAGTGGGACATCCGGGGCCAACGTCCTGACTTTC.

This clonotype occurred many times. V and J are TRBV12-3 or TRBV12-4 and TRBJ2-6; no reliable D call. This CDR3 has 14 amino acids. With 3 bases removed from V and 2 bases from J, the gap between germline ends came to 5 bases. The CDR3 sequence is CASSFGPGANVLTF. The CDR3 region has the DNA TGTGCCAGCAGTTTTGGTCCTGGGGCCAACGTCCTGACTTTC.

Comment on this clonotype: A much larger clone differs by one base, so this may be a read error. V is TRBV6-2 or TRBV6-3 and J is TRBJ1-4, with D tentatively TRBD1 (6 bases). The CDR3 consists of 14 residues. Germline V gene lookup returns CDR1 MNHEY and CDR2 SVGEGT. CDR3 coding DNA: TGTGCCAGCGGTTATGGCGGGGGCGGTGAAAAACTGTTTTTT. This sequence encodes CASGYGGGGEKLFF.

The gene calls are TRBV6-1 and TRBJ2-2; the match to TRBD1 covers 10 bases. The germline V gene has CDR1 MNHNS and CDR2 SASEGT. The CDR3 covers 15 residues. The J segment lost 4 bases and the V segment lost 11 bases, leaving 10 bases of the junction unmatched. CDR3 region: CAGTLTGGITGELFF. CDR3 DNA: TGTGCCGGCACCCTGACAGGGGGCATCACCGGGGAGCTGTTTTTT.

In its sample, this clonotype was seen many times. This chain links TRBV28 with TRBJ2-2, with D perhaps TRBD2 (6 bases). V was pared by 6 bases and J by 1 base, with 15 bases between. The V gene's germline CDR1 is MDHEN and CDR2 SYDVKM. CDR3 size: 16 residues. CDR3 sequence reads: CASRPGSRENTGELFF. CDR3 sequence (DNA): TGTGCCAGCAGGCCCGGTTCGCGGGAGAACACCGGGGAGCTGTTTTTT.

V usage is TRBV14 and J usage is TRBJ1-1; D ambiguous. V was pared by 4 bases and J by 3 bases, with 6 bases between. Germline CDR1 and CDR2: SGHDN and FVKESK. The CDR3 extends over 12 amino acids. DNA of the CDR3: TGTGCCAGCAGCCGCGAAGACACTGAAGCTTTCTTT. This codes for CASSREDTEAFF.

The chain couples TRBV6-1 to TRBJ1-2; 7 bases match TRBD1. V lost 0 bases, J lost 6 bases, and 4 bases stayed unmatched. Germline CDR1 and CDR2: MNHNS and SASEGT. CDR3 length: 14 amino acids. Here the CDR3 reads CASSEALTGHGYTF. The CDR3 DNA reads as TGTGCCAGCAGTGAAGCGCTGACAGGGCATGGCTACACCTTC.

This chain joins TRBV3-1 and TRBJ1-1, with D unclear. The V gene's germline CDR1 is LGHDT and CDR2 YNNKEL (reference sequence). With 1 base removed from V and 10 bases from J, the gap between germline ends came to 13 bases. The CDR3 is 13 amino acids. Here the CDR3 DNA reads TGTGCCAGCAGCCAAGGAAGCGACGGGAGAGCTTTCTTT. Protein sequence: CASSQGSDGRAFF.